The source of this T cell receptor (beta chain) is a study of shared T cell receptors in the human thymus. TCRdb keeps only in-frame clones here, not all; method: immunoSEQ multiplex PCR. This sample has 640,000 or so clones, with more than 70% found just once. The CDR3 spans 15 residues. After removal of 0 bases from V and 8 bases from J, the junction contained 5 bases not matched to a gene. The germline V gene has CDR1 SGHRS and CDR2 YFSETQ. The sample also formed part of further work on human thymus T cells. That work states: Resections removed during corrective heart surgery provided the thymus tissue used. Thymic and blood repertoires appeared to carry a bias in their V and J gene usage.

V usage is TRBV5-1 and J usage is TRBJ2-1; TRBD1 matches 10 bases. The TCR was taken from a boy in the first two years of life with a congenital heart defect. The specimen was thymocytes. This CDR3 reads CASSLVGTGDYEQFF. In DNA, the CDR3 is TGCGCCAGCAGCTTGGTCGGGACAGGGGATTATGAGCAGTTCTTC.